Following are 30 T cell receptor beta chains from one sample sequenced in a study of blood T cell repertoires in COVID-19. TCRdb's copy holds only in-frame clones and misses some; the assay was immunoSEQ multiplex PCR. Of about 220,000 clones in the sample, roughly 80% were seen once. Sequencing was performed on peripheral blood. The receptors derive from a man aged 25 to 40 with active or convalescent COVID-19.

The rearrangement uses TRBV30 and TRBJ2-3; 7 bases are a match to TRBD2. Germline loops: CDR1 GTSNPN, CDR2 SVGIG (reference sequence). V shed 2 bases, J shed 2 bases, and the junction held 10 bases outside the gene matches. The length of the CDR3 is 16 residues. CDR3: CAWSYRAGRYTDTQYF. The CDR3 coding sequence is TGTGCCTGGAGTTACCGAGCGGGAAGATACACAGATACGCAGTATTTT.

This chain's CDR3 is CAIAFFNPGEQYF. The CDR3 nucleotides read TGTGCCATCGCGTTCTTTAATCCAGGCGAGCAGTACTTC. The chain has TRBV6-5 and TRBJ2-7; D is undetermined. V was cut by 10 bases and J by 6 bases, with 19 bases left in between. The length of the CDR3 is 13 residues. CDR1 and CDR2 (germline): MNHEY, SVGAGI.

The chain employs TRBV20-1 and TRBJ2-4; TRBD2 might be the D (6 bases). V was cut by 3 bases and J by 4 bases, with 16 bases left in between. The V gene's germline CDR1 is DFQATT and CDR2 SNEGSKA (reference sequence). This CDR3 is built from 15 residues. CDR3 protein: CSASEPSVQKNIQYF. DNA for the CDR3: TGCAGTGCTAGTGAGCCTAGCGTTCAAAAAAACATTCAGTACTTC.

The genes are TRBV6-5 and TRBJ1-3; the D gene is possibly TRBD1 (6 bases). The ends were cut back, 11 bases at V and 2 bases at J, with 10 bases in the middle. CDR3 length: 12 residues. Per the germline V gene, CDR1 is MNHEY and CDR2 is SVGAGI. CDR3 residues: CAATGPGNTIYF. CDR3 nucleotides: TGTGCCGCCACAGGGCCTGGAAACACCATATATTTT.

V is TRBV7-2 and J is TRBJ2-6; 11 nucleotides agree with TRBD2. This CDR3 comprises 19 residues. CDR1 SGHTA and CDR2 FQGNSA come from the germline V gene. The trim removed 4 bases at V and 0 bases at J, leaving 8 bases unmatched. The CDR3 here is CASSYKTSGVYSGANVLTF. In DNA, the CDR3 is TGTGCCAGCAGCTACAAGACTAGCGGGGTTTACTCTGGGGCCAACGTCCTGACTTTC.

The V call is TRBV6-6, the J call TRBJ2-3; 14 bases map to TRBD2. Germline-derived CDR1 and CDR2 are MNHNY and SVGAGI (reference sequence). This CDR3 spans 15 amino acids. Trimming took 6 bases from V and 4 from J; bases not matched to a gene: 3. The DNA of the CDR3 is TGTGCCAGCAGGGGACTAGCGGGAGCCCCAGATACGCAGTATTTT. Its translation: CASRGLAGAPDTQYF.

There are a few counts of this clone. V is TRBV4-3 and J is TRBJ2-3; TRBD2 might be the D (5 bases). This CDR3 has 15 residues. V gave up 1 base and J gave up 4 bases, with 12 bases separating them. Germline CDR1 is LGHNA and CDR2 is YSLEER. The CDR3 nucleotides read TGCGCCAGCAGCCAAGGAGGGCTTGCGGCAGATACGCAGTATTTT. Translated: CASSQGGLAADTQYF.

The rearrangement joins TRBV10-3 to TRBJ1-5, with a possible D match to TRBD1 (6 bases). V lost 2 bases to trimming and J lost 2 bases, with 16 bases between them. Looked up from germline, CDR1 is ENHRY and CDR2 is SYGVKD. The CDR3 extends over 17 amino acids. The CDR3 loop is CAISEGGTDGGNQPQHF. In nucleotides, the CDR3 is TGTGCCATCAGTGAGGGGGGCACCGACGGCGGCAATCAGCCCCAGCATTTT.

V usage is TRBV5-1 and J usage is TRBJ2-7; maybe TRBD2 (5 bases). The germline V gene encodes CDR1 SGHRS and CDR2 YFSETQ. This CDR3 is 14 amino acids long. Trimming took off 4 bases at V and 0 bases at J, with 11 bases between the two ends. CDR3: CASSRGTNSYEQYF. CDR3 DNA sequence: TGCGCCAGCAGCCGGGGAACCAACTCCTACGAGCAGTACTTC.

The chain links TRBV30 to TRBJ1-5, with a weak D call TRBD1 (5 bases). V was trimmed by 4 bases and J by 2 bases, leaving 12 bases between them. The CDR3 is 14 amino acids. From germline, CDR1 is GTSNPN and CDR2 SVGIG (reference sequence). The CDR3 DNA sequence: TGTGCCTGGAACGCCCTGGGGCGCAATCAGCCCCAGCATTTT. It translates to CAWNALGRNQPQHF. The full variable domain, rest sourced from reference TRBV30 and TRBJ1-5, is SQTIHQWPATLVQPVGSPLSLECTVEGTSNPNLYWYRQAAGRGLQLLFYSVGIGQISSEVPQNLSASRPQDRQFILSSKKLLLSDSGFYLCAWNALGRNQPQHFGDGTRLSIL.

The gene calls are TRBV6-5 and TRBJ2-6, with D possibly being TRBD1 (6 bases). The CDR3 loop spans 15 amino acids. Germline V gene data show CDR1 as MNHEY and CDR2 as SVGAGI. The CDR3: CASTGSEAGANVLTF. The CDR3 region has the DNA TGTGCGTCAACAGGGTCAGAGGCTGGGGCCAACGTCCTGACTTTC.

The V call is TRBV5-1, the J call TRBJ1-6; D remains unclear. This CDR3 is 14 amino acids long. Germline-derived CDR1 and CDR2 are SGHRS and YFSETQ. Trimming removed 0 bases at V and 8 bases at J, with 9 bases between. Written as DNA, the CDR3 is TGCGCCAGCAGCTTGGGTGAGGCGGATTCACCCCTCCACTTT. Residues: CASSLGEADSPLHF.

This clone has only one observation. The rearrangement links TRBV5-8 to TRBJ2-6; D may be TRBD2 (5 bases). The CDR3 consists of 16 residues. V lost 1 base, J lost 2 bases, and 10 bases lay in between. Germline V gene data show CDR1 as SGHTS and CDR2 as YDEGEE. DNA of the CDR3: TGTGCCAGCAGCTTGAATCCGAGGGCTGGGGCCAACGTCCTGACTTTC. This gives the protein CASSLNPRAGANVLTF.

J is TRBJ1-1 and V is TRBV10-1, with TRBD1 as a possible D gene (5 bases). The length of the CDR3 is 14 residues. Trimming removed 5 bases at V and 7 bases at J, with 17 bases between. Germline V gene sequence: CDR1 WNHNN, CDR2 SYGVQD (reference sequence). In DNA, the CDR3 is TGCGCCAGCAGTTCGAGAGGACATATAGATGAAGCTTTCTTT. This translates into CASSSRGHIDEAFF.

The V gene is TRBV4-3, the J gene TRBJ2-7, with 11 bases lining up with TRBD1. Germline V gene data show CDR1 as LGHNA and CDR2 as YSLEER. V lost 4 bases to trimming and J lost 0 bases; unmatched junction nucleotides: 5. CDR3 length: 16 amino acids. The CDR3 nucleotides are TGCGCCAGCAGCCCCTACGGGACAGGGGGCTCCTACGAGCAGTACTTC. Translating gives CASSPYGTGGSYEQYF.

This sequence joins TRBV6-5 and TRBJ2-7, with 9 bases lining up with TRBD1. V trimming: 4 bases; J trimming: 6 bases; junction bases outside the gene matches: 10. Germline CDR1 MNHEY, CDR2 SVGAGI. The CDR3 totals 15 residues. The CDR3 is CASSFPRGTGSEQYF. In DNA form, the CDR3 reads TGTGCCAGCAGTTTCCCGCGGGGGACAGGGAGCGAGCAGTACTTC.

J is TRBJ1-6 and V is TRBV4-1, with 8 bases identical to TRBD1. Trimming cost V 6 bases and J 10 bases; bases outside gene matches: 11. CDR3 size: 15 residues. In germline, CDR1 is MGHRA, CDR2 YSYEKL. The CDR3 region is CASRSTGGGSSPLHF. Written as DNA, the CDR3 is TGCGCCAGCAGATCCACAGGGGGAGGAAGCTCACCCCTCCACTTT.

The V call is TRBV7-9, the J call TRBJ2-3; perhaps TRBD1 as D (5 bases). From germline, CDR1 is SEHNR and CDR2 FQNEAQ (reference sequence). This CDR3 is built from 14 residues. The germline V and J ends were trimmed by 1 base and 2 bases, with 7 bases remaining between them. This CDR3 reads CASSLGGATDTQYF. Written as DNA, the CDR3 is TGTGCCAGCAGCTTAGGGGGCGCCACAGATACGCAGTATTTT.

The chain is built from TRBV6-2 or TRBV6-3 and TRBJ1-5, with D hard to call. Per the germline V gene, CDR1 is MNHEY and CDR2 is SVGEGT. V shed 1 base and J shed 4 bases, with 14 bases lying between them. This CDR3 has 16 amino acids. The CDR3 sequence: CASSYYNGLRNQPQHF. In DNA form, the CDR3 reads TGTGCCAGCAGTTACTATAACGGGTTGCGGAATCAGCCCCAGCATTTT.

The V and J genes are TRBV4-1 and TRBJ1-2, with 9 bases aligning to TRBD1. The CDR3 runs 14 residues. The germline V gene has CDR1 MGHRA and CDR2 YSYEKL. Losses at the gene ends were 1 base for V and 8 bases for J; bases not matched to a gene: 5. CDR3 region: CASSQGNRGPGYTF. The CDR3 nucleotides read TGCGCCAGCAGCCAAGGCAACAGGGGGCCCGGCTACACCTTC.

V and J are TRBV18 and TRBJ2-1; D unclear. Germline CDR1 and CDR2: KGHSH and LQKENI. CDR3 length equals 13 residues. The V end was cut by 2 bases, the J end by 4 bases, with 6 bases between. CDR3 loop: CASSPNRYNEQFF. Written as DNA, the CDR3 is TGTGCCAGCTCACCAAATCGTTACAATGAGCAGTTCTTC.

The V gene is TRBV6-5, the J gene TRBJ1-2, with TRBD1 matching over 7 bases. The CDR3 has 15 residues. From germline, CDR1 is MNHEY and CDR2 SVGAGI. With 5 bases clipped from V and 7 bases from J, the junction kept 13 bases outside the gene matches. CDR3 sequence: CASSPWDSRASGYTF. As DNA, the CDR3 is TGTGCCAGCAGTCCATGGGACAGTCGGGCGAGTGGCTACACCTTC.

The rearrangement links TRBV5-4 to TRBJ1-1, with a tentative D call TRBD1 (6 bases). The CDR3 extends over 16 amino acids. Germline assignment: CDR1 SGHNT and CDR2 YYREEE (reference sequence). Trimming cost V 4 bases and J 4 bases, with 20 bases left between them. The CDR3 nucleotides are TGTGCCAGCAGCCCTTCGGGGGGCTGGGAAGCCACTGAAGCTTTCTTT. Its protein is CASSPSGGWEATEAFF. The whole variable domain, filled in from reference TRBV5-4 and TRBJ1-1, reads ETGVTQSPTHLIKTRGQQVTLRCSSQSGHNTVSWYQQALGQGPQFIFQYYREEENGRGNFPPRFSGLQFPNYSSELNVNALELDDSALYLCASSPSGGWEATEAFFGQGTRLTVV.

The V and J genes are TRBV27 and TRBJ2-2; TRBD2 aligns across 10 bases. CDR3 length equals 17 residues. In germline, CDR1 is MNHEY, CDR2 SMNVEV (reference sequence). V gave up 6 bases and J gave up 6 bases; unmatched junction bases: 13. The CDR3 is CASSPLRSGGAAGELFF. In nucleotides, the CDR3 is TGTGCCAGCAGCCCCTTGAGAAGCGGGGGGGCTGCCGGGGAGCTGTTTTTT.

V is TRBV6-5 and J is TRBJ2-7; 9 nucleotides agree with TRBD2. Trimming at V came to 0 bases and at J to 0 bases, leaving 0 bases not matched to a gene. Germline CDR1 is MNHEY and CDR2 is SVGAGI. This CDR3 region has 15 residues. The CDR3 nucleotides read TGTGCCAGCAGTTACTCTAGCGGGAGCTCCTACGAGCAGTACTTC. As protein: CASSYSSGSSYEQYF.

The chain has TRBV6-6 and TRBJ1-2; 9 nucleotides align to TRBD1. Germline CDR1 is MNHNY and CDR2 is SVGAGI (reference sequence). The V segment lost 7 bases and the J segment 7 bases; nucleotides outside the gene matches: 13. The CDR3 consists of 15 residues. CDR3 protein: CASNLMGQGVSGYTF. CDR3 sequence (DNA): TGTGCCAGCAACCTCATGGGACAGGGTGTTTCTGGCTACACCTTC.

The genes are TRBV28 and TRBJ1-2; the match to TRBD1 covers 7 bases. The CDR3 covers 14 residues. CDR1 and CDR2 (germline): MDHEN, SYDVKM. J gave up 6 bases and V 5 bases, and 9 bases lay outside the gene matches. This CDR3 is CASSPPGQLDGYTF. DNA for the CDR3: TGTGCCAGCAGTCCCCCGGGACAGTTAGATGGCTACACCTTC.

The chain has TRBV6-2 or TRBV6-3 and TRBJ2-1, with a possible D match to TRBD1 (6 bases). This CDR3 contains 17 residues. Germline assignment: CDR1 MNHEY and CDR2 SVGEGT. V was trimmed by 5 bases and J by 7 bases, leaving 24 bases between them. The CDR3 DNA is TGTGCCAGCAGTCCGAACCTTCAACAGGGAGTCCGTAATGAGCAGTTCTTC. Amino acid sequence: CASSPNLQQGVRNEQFF.

This chain connects TRBV11-3 to TRBJ2-1; TRBD2 matches at 7 bases. The CDR3 consists of 15 residues. Per the germline V gene, CDR1 is SGHNT and CDR2 is YENEEA. The V and J ends lost 0 bases and 5 bases, in that order; junction bases with no gene match: 4. The CDR3 DNA follows: TGTGCCAGCAGCTTAGATCCAGGACTAGACAATGAGCAGTTCTTC. Translated: CASSLDPGLDNEQFF.

This clone was seen a few times. Here the CDR3 DNA reads TGCGCCAGCAGCCACCTACCAGGGCCCAATGAGCAGTTCTTC. Translating gives CASSHLPGPNEQFF. The chain joins TRBV4-1 to TRBJ2-1, with TRBD1 as a possible D gene (5 bases). This CDR3 contains 14 residues. Germline values: CDR1 MGHRA, CDR2 YSYEKL. V was clipped by 3 bases and J by 6 bases, with 12 bases between them.